Detailed here is one T cell receptor beta chain. No antigen is known for it. Within one base of it there is no much larger clone, and no base qualities were kept. The CDR3 covers 16 residues, taking in both the cysteine and the phenylalanine. Solely the CDR3 DNA is kept, with 48 bases framed from the first base. CDR1 and CDR2 are drawn from the germline V gene (reference sequence): SEHNR, FQNEAQ. After removal of 2 bases from V and 4 bases from J, the junction retains 6 bases not matched to a gene. Collaborating institutions collected whole blood in K2EDTA tubes following their own protocols. For TCRbeta analysis, collaborators shipped samples as frozen whole blood, isolated PBMCs, or DNA extracted from either of those sample types. TCRbeta CDR3 regions were amplified from genomic DNA using the immunoSEQ Assay, a bias-controlled multiplex PCR. Turning to the authors' computational methods: The number of nucleated cells in each sample was estimated by amplification of reference gene primers within the assay. To quantify the absolute abundance of each unique TCRbeta CDR3 rearrangement, sequence reads were collapsed and filtered. For each sample, productive Simpson clonality was calculated by taking the square root of Simpson's diversity index across productive rearrangements. Drawn from immuneACCESS, this table holds only the in-frame rearrangements with V and J called that TCRdb kept. Clones are partly lost; checked studies trace under half to an unresolved V gene and leave the rest unexplained. That table is the source of V, J and clone size, and D and trimming were worked out from the DNA. The sample includes about 120,000 clones, with 85% observed a single time. Jointly, the top ten make up just over 6.5% of the sample.

The sample comes from a study of blood T cell repertoires in COVID-19 (dated by TCRdb to the early 2020s). Turning to the overall study: The collaborator samples originated in the United States, Italy and Spain and spanned the acute and convalescent phases of COVID-19. The material from the prospective study consisted of cDNA or gDNA derived from T cells, B-cell-depleted T cells, or PBMCs. Deeply sampled blood TCRbeta repertoires from subjects exposed to, actively infected with, or recovered from COVID-19 were included in the dataset. The repertoires were released in a freely available public database meant as a resource for research on the immune response to SARS-CoV-2. Samples were obtained from the ongoing ImmuneRACE study (first 160 participants) and from 1,000 to 1,500 subjects provided by 6 global collaborators. The sample metadata nearly always contained a de-identified subject ID, COVID-19 status, age in years and sex. Where available, HLA class I and class II types were taken from metadata supplied by the sample provider and were not determined by assay-based typing.

The study at large found these results: How much clinical and demographic metadata was included differed by source and by participant, and the metadata was provided uncurated.

The chain is assembled from TRBV7-9 and TRBJ2-1; TRBD1 aligns with 9 central bases. Sequenced material: peripheral blood. This clonotype was sampled from an elderly man with active or convalescent COVID-19. The CDR3 protein: CASSLLLGQGYNEQFF. The DNA sequence reads TGTGCCAGCAGCTTACTCCTCGGACAGGGGTACAATGAGCAGTTCTTC.